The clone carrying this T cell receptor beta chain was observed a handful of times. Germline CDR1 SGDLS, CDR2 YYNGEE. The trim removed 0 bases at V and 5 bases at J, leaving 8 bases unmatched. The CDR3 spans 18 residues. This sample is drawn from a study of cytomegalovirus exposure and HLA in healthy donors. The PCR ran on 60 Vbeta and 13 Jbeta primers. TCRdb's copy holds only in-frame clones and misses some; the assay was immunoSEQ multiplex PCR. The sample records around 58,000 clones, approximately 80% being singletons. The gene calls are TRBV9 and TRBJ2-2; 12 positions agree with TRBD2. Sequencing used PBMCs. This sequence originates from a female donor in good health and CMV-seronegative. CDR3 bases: TGTGCCAGCAGCGTAGGGGGGCTAGCGGGGGGGCCAACCGGGGAGCTGTTTTTT. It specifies CASSVGGLAGGPTGELFF.